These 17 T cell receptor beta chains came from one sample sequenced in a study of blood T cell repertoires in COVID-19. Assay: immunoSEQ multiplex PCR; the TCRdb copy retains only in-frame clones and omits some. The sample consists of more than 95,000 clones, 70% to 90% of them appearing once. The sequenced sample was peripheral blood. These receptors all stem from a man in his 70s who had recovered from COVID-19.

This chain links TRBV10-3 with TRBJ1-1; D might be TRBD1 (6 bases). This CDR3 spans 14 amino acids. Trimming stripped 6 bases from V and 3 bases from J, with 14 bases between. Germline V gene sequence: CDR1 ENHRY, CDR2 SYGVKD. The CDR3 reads CAISQTGMDTEAFF. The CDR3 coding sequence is TGTGCCATCAGCCAAACAGGGATGGACACTGAAGCTTTCTTT.

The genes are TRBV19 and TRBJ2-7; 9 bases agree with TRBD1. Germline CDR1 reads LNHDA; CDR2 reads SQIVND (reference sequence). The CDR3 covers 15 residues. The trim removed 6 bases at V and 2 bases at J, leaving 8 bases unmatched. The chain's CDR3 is CASSPGTGRAYEQYF. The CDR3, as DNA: TGTGCCAGTAGCCCGGGGACAGGGAGGGCCTACGAGCAGTACTTC.

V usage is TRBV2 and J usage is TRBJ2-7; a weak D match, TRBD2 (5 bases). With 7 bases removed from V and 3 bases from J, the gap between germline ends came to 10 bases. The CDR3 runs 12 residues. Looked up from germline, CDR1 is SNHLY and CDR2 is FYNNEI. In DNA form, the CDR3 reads TGTGCCAGCACCGAGCGGATCTACGAGCAGTACTTC. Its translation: CASTERIYEQYF.

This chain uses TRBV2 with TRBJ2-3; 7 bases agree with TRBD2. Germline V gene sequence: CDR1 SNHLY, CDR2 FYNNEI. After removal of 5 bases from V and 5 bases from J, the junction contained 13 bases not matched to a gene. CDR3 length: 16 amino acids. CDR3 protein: CASSPLLGGGVDTQYF. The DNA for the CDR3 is TGTGCCAGCAGTCCACTCCTGGGCGGGGGAGTAGATACGCAGTATTTT.

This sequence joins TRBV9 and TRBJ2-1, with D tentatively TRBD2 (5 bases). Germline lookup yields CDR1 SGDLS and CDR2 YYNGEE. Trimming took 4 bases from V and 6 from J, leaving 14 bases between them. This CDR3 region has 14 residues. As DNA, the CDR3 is TGTGCCAGCAGCCGACCTAGCCTGGGCAATGAGCAGTTCTTC. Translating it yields CASSRPSLGNEQFF.

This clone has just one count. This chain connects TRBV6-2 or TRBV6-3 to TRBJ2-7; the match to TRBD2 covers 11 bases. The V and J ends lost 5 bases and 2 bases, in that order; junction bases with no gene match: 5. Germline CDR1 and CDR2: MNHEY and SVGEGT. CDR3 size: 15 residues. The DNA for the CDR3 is TGTGCCAGCAGTCCGGGACTAGCGGAGGCCTACGAGCAGTACTTC. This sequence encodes CASSPGLAEAYEQYF.

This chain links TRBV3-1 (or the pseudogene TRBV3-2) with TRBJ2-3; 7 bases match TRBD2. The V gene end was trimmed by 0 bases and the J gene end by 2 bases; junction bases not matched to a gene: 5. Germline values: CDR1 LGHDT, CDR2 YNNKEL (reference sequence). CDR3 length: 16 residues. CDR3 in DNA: TGTGCCAGCAGCCAAGAGGCTAGCGGCCTCACAGATACGCAGTATTTT. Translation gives CASSQEASGLTDTQYF.

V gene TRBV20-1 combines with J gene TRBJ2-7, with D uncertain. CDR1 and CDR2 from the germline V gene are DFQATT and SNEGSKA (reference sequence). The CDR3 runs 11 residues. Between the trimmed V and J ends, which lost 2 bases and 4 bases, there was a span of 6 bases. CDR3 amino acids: CSARTPYEQYF. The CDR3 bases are TGCAGTGCTAGAACACCATACGAGCAGTACTTC.

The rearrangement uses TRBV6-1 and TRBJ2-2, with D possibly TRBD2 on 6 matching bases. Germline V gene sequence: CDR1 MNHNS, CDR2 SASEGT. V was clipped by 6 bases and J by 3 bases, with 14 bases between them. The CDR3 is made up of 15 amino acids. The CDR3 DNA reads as TGTGCCAGCAGGAAGACTAGGAGGGACACCGGGGAGCTGTTTTTT. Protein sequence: CASRKTRRDTGELFF.

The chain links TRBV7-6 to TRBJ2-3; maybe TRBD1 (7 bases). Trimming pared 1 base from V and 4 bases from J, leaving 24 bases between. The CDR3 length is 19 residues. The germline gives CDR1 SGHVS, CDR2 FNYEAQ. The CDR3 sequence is CASSLGVWGRGASPDTQYF. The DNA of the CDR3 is TGTGCCAGCAGCTTAGGGGTTTGGGGCAGGGGGGCATCGCCAGATACGCAGTATTTT.

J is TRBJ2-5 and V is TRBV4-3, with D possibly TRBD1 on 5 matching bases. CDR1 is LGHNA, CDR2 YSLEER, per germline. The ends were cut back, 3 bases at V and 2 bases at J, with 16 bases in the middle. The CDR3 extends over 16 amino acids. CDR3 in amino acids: CASSQSPSGAQETQYF. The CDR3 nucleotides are TGCGCCAGCAGCCAGTCACCTTCTGGGGCACAAGAGACCCAGTACTTC.

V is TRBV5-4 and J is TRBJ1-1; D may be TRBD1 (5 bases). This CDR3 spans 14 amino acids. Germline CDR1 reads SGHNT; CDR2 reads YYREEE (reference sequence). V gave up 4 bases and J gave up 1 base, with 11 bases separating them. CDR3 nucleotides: TGTGCCAGCAGCAGAATCGGGGGGAACACTGAAGCTTTCTTT. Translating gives CASSRIGGNTEAFF.

The CDR3 loop reads CASSPRVGQFF. The CDR3 nucleotides read TGTGCCAGCAGTCCCAGGGTCGGGCAGTTCTTC. The chain couples TRBV12-3 or TRBV12-4 to TRBJ2-1; a weak D match, TRBD1 (5 bases). This CDR3 spans 11 amino acids. Trimming cost V 5 bases and J 12 bases, with 11 bases left between them.

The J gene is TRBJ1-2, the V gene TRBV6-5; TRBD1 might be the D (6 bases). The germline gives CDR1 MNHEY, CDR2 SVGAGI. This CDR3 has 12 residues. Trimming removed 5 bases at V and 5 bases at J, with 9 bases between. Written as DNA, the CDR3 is TGTGCCAGCAGTCACACAGGGTATGGCTACACCTTC. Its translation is CASSHTGYGYTF.

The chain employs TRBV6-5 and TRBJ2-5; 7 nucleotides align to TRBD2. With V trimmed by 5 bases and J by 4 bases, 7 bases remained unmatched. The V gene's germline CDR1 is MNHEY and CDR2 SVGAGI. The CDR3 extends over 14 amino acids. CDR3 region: CASSTGGLRETQYF. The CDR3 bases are TGTGCCAGCAGTACGGGGGGTCTCAGAGAGACCCAGTACTTC.

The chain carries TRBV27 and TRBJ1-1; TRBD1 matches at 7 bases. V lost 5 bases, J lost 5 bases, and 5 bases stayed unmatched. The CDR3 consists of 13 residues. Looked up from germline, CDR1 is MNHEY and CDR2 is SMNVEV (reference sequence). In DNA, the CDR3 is TGTGCCAGCAGTCGACAGGGTATAACTGAAGCTTTCTTT. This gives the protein CASSRQGITEAFF.

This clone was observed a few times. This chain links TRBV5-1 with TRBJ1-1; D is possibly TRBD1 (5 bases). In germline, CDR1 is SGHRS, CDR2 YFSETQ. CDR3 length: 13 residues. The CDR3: CASGEWGVTEAFF. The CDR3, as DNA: TGCGCTAGCGGGGAATGGGGGGTCACTGAAGCTTTCTTT.